A single sample is the source of the 3 T cell receptor beta chains below, sequenced in a study of T cell responses to AZD1222 COVID-19 vaccine. The protocol was immunoSEQ multiplex PCR, while the TCRdb copy is restricted to in-frame clones and leaves out a portion. The table includes 250,000 to 300,000 clones, 94% detected once. Sequenced material: peripheral blood, taken 28 days after the second AZD1222 dose. Source of these receptors: an adult who received the AZD1222 COVID-19 vaccine.

The V and J genes are TRBV5-1 and TRBJ2-3; no definite D call. The CDR3 consists of 14 residues. Trimming pared 4 bases from V and 2 bases from J, leaving 11 bases between. CDR1 and CDR2 (germline): SGHRS, YFSETQ. The chain's CDR3 is CASSPGPLTDTQYF. CDR3 coding DNA: TGCGCCAGCAGCCCCGGACCCCTCACAGATACGCAGTATTTT.

This clone showed up just a few times. This chain links TRBV7-9 with TRBJ1-3; unclear D gene. CDR1 SEHNR and CDR2 FQNEAQ come from the germline V gene (reference sequence). There are 11 residues in the CDR3. Between the trimmed V and J ends, which lost 11 bases and 8 bases, there was a span of 13 bases. This CDR3 reads CAGGQRDTIYF. CDR3 in DNA: TGTGCCGGAGGGCAGCGGGACACCATATATTTT.

The chain links TRBV5-1 to TRBJ1-3; tentative D call: TRBD1 (6 bases). Germline V CDR1 and CDR2: SGHRS, YFSETQ. Trimming removed 2 bases from V and 1 base from J, with 13 bases in between. The CDR3 spans 16 residues. The CDR3 sequence: CASSLGQTSSGNTIYF. In DNA form, the CDR3 reads TGCGCCAGCAGCTTAGGACAGACTTCGTCTGGAAACACCATATATTTT.